One sample yielded the 8 T cell receptor beta chains listed below, sequenced in a study of T cells in localized non-small cell lung cancer (dated by TCRdb to about 2020). The library was generated by the immunoSEQ multiplex PCR assay. The source is immuneACCESS, and TCRdb retained only in-frame sequences with V and J called. Part of the clones is not carried over; for the studies checked, unresolved V genes explain less than half of this, and the remainder is unexplained. Within this sample are several thousand clones, with 25% to 35% of them counted one time only. The ten biggest clones cover 9.3% of the sample. Sequenced material: lung tumor tissue, taken before any cancer treatment. The receptors were sampled from a woman aged 40-69 years with stage II squamous cell lung carcinoma.

The J gene is TRBJ1-5, the V gene TRBV19; D may be TRBD1 (5 bases). Germline CDR1 reads LNHDA; CDR2 reads SQIVND (reference sequence). V lost 6 bases, J lost 0 bases, and 18 bases lay in between. The CDR3 is 17 amino acids. In DNA, the CDR3 is TGTGCCAGTAGCCCTCGGGGCAGGGACCTTAGCAATCAGCCCCAGCATTTT. Translation: CASSPRGRDLSNQPQHF.

This clone was picked up a small number of times. The chain uses TRBV30 and TRBJ1-5, with no clear D. The CDR3 contains 13 residues. V dropped 5 bases and J dropped 2 bases, with 10 bases sitting between them. Per germline, CDR1 GTSNPN and CDR2 SVGIG (reference sequence). CDR3 protein: CAWGLGGNQPQHF. In DNA form, the CDR3 reads TGTGCCTGGGGGCTAGGTGGCAATCAGCCCCAGCATTTT.

The chain combines TRBV28 with TRBJ1-5, with D tentatively TRBD1 (6 bases). V was trimmed by 6 bases and J by 6 bases, leaving 15 bases between them. Germline loops: CDR1 MDHEN, CDR2 SYDVKM. This CDR3 is built from 14 residues. The CDR3 bases are TGTGCCAGCAGCCTAAACAGGGCGAGTCAGCCCCAGCATTTT. This codes for CASSLNRASQPQHF.

The chain is built from TRBV15 and TRBJ1-5, with a weak D call TRBD1 (5 bases). In germline, CDR1 is LNHNV, CDR2 YYDKDF (reference sequence). V lost 4 bases and J lost 0, with 19 bases in between. The length of the CDR3 is 18 residues. This CDR3 is CATSKPPGYEYSNQPQHF. CDR3 coding DNA: TGTGCCACCAGCAAACCTCCAGGGTATGAATATAGCAATCAGCCCCAGCATTTT.

Only a few counts were recorded for this clone. The chain is built from TRBV11-3 and TRBJ2-5; D perhaps matches TRBD1 (6 bases). Deletions cut 3 bases from V and 2 bases from J, with 19 bases between. The length of the CDR3 is 17 residues. Germline values: CDR1 SGHNT, CDR2 YENEEA. This CDR3 reads CASSLAEAGAIQETQYF. CDR3 nucleotide sequence: TGTGCCAGCAGCTTGGCGGAGGCAGGGGCGATACAAGAGACCCAGTACTTC. The full variable domain, completed using reference TRBV11-3 and TRBJ2-5, is EAGVVQSPRYKIIEKKQPVAFWCNPISGHNTLYWYLQNLGQGPELLIRYENEEAVDDSQLPKDRFSAERLKGVDSTLKIQPAELGDSAVYLCASSLAEAGAIQETQYFGPGTRLLVL.

This sequence joins TRBV6-8 and TRBJ1-5, with D perhaps TRBD1 (5 bases). The ends were cut back, 6 bases at V and 0 bases at J, with 12 bases in the middle. The CDR3 contains 15 residues. CDR1 and CDR2 (germline): MNHGY, SAAAGT. CDR3 sequence: CASRVDSNSNQPQHF. The CDR3 DNA reads as TGTGCCAGCAGAGTTGACAGTAATAGCAATCAGCCCCAGCATTTT.

The chain uses TRBV28 and TRBJ1-4; the match to TRBD1 covers 7 bases. Germline assignment: CDR1 MDHEN and CDR2 SYDVKM. The CDR3 spans 13 residues. J was trimmed by 8 bases and V by 7 bases; bases with no gene match: 7. This CDR3 reads CASKQGLYEKLFF. The CDR3 DNA reads TGTGCCAGCAAACAGGGGCTTTACGAAAAACTGTTTTTT.

The chain joins TRBV30 to TRBJ1-1; unclear D gene. CDR3 length: 13 residues. CDR1 and CDR2 from the germline V gene are GTSNPN and SVGIG (reference sequence). Here the CDR3 reads CACKTGSNTEAFF. The CDR3 DNA reads as TGTGCTTGCAAGACTGGGTCGAACACTGAAGCTTTCTTT.